These 24 T cell receptor beta chains share one sample of origin, sequenced in a study of blood T cell repertoires in COVID-19 (dated by TCRdb to the early 2020s). Receptors were amplified or captured by the immunoSEQ multiplex PCR assay. TCRdb's version of the immuneACCESS table is confined to in-frame rearrangements and falls short of the full clone set. An unresolved V gene accounts for under half of the shortfall where checked; the remainder is of unknown origin. Counted in this sample were fewer than 200,000 clones; roughly 89% of them appeared once. Of the sample, 3% to 4.5% is held by the ten largest clones. Sequenced material: peripheral blood. These receptors all stem from a woman between 55 and 75 years old who had recovered from COVID-19.

This sequence joins TRBV5-1 and TRBJ2-7; TRBD2 agrees at 14 bases. The trim removed 6 bases at V and 4 bases at J, leaving 6 bases unmatched. The CDR3 loop spans 15 amino acids. Germline CDR1 is SGHRS and CDR2 is YFSETQ. The chain's CDR3 is CASTDGTSGGYEQYF. The CDR3 DNA follows: TGCGCCAGCACAGACGGGACTAGCGGGGGATACGAGCAGTACTTC.

V and J are TRBV7-9 and TRBJ2-3, with no clear D. The CDR3 consists of 15 residues. V was clipped by 1 base and J by 2 bases, with 10 bases between them. Germline V gives CDR1 SEHNR, CDR2 FQNEAQ (reference sequence). CDR3: CASSLGQAPTDTQYF. The DNA for the CDR3 is TGTGCCAGCAGCTTAGGCCAGGCCCCCACAGATACGCAGTATTTT.

V and J are TRBV28 and TRBJ1-2; tentatively, D is TRBD1 (5 bases). V lost 4 bases and J lost 2, with 11 bases in between. The CDR3 length is 14 residues. Germline-derived CDR1 and CDR2 are MDHEN and SYDVKM. The CDR3 DNA reads as TGTGCCAGCAGTTCCCAGGGCTACAACTATGGCTACACCTTC. Translation gives CASSSQGYNYGYTF.

The chain uses TRBV5-1 and TRBJ1-3; the D gene is possibly TRBD1 (5 bases). Germline V gene sequence: CDR1 SGHRS, CDR2 YFSETQ. V was clipped by 0 bases and J by 0 bases, with 13 bases between them. CDR3 length: 17 amino acids. Written as DNA, the CDR3 is TGCGCCAGCAGCTTGGGGGGGGGTCCCCACTCTGGAAACACCATATATTTT. It yields the protein CASSLGGGPHSGNTIYF.

The chain uses TRBV18 and TRBJ2-1, with TRBD1 matching 11 bases. The V gene's germline CDR1 is KGHSH and CDR2 LQKENI. The CDR3 has 15 amino acids. The V and J ends lost 3 bases and 6 bases, in that order; junction bases with no gene match: 4. The CDR3 sequence is CASSPPGTGGNEQFF. The CDR3 DNA is TGTGCCAGCTCACCCCCCGGGACAGGGGGCAATGAGCAGTTCTTC.

The chain employs TRBV5-1 and TRBJ1-1; TRBD1 is a possible D gene (6 bases). CDR3 size: 19 residues. The germline V gene encodes CDR1 SGHRS and CDR2 YFSETQ. The V gene lost 5 bases and the J gene lost 1 base, with 27 bases spanning the gap. The DNA of the CDR3 is TGCGCCAGCAGTCCCTCGGGGGGGCGGATGCGAGTTCGGAACACTGAAGCTTTCTTT. Protein product: CASSPSGGRMRVRNTEAFF.

The V gene is TRBV18, the J gene TRBJ1-2; 7 nucleotides agree with TRBD1. CDR1 is KGHSH and CDR2 is LQKENI in the germline V gene. This CDR3 comprises 13 residues. Losses at the gene ends were 3 bases for V and 7 bases for J; bases not matched to a gene: 5. CDR3 protein: CASSPTTGLGYTF. CDR3 bases: TGTGCCAGCTCACCCACGACAGGGCTTGGCTACACCTTC.

The chain combines TRBV10-3 with TRBJ1-5; 7 bases are shared with TRBD1. The CDR3 is 13 residues long. Germline V gene sequence: CDR1 ENHRY, CDR2 SYGVKD. Trimming at V came to 6 bases and at J to 7 bases, leaving 6 bases not matched to a gene. CDR3 in amino acids: CAIRGRQGQPQHF. The CDR3 nucleotides are TGTGCCATCAGGGGTCGACAGGGACAGCCCCAGCATTTT.

The gene calls are TRBV11-2 and TRBJ2-5; 9 nucleotides align to TRBD2. The CDR3 has 15 residues. Germline V gene sequence: CDR1 SGHAT, CDR2 FQNNGV. The V segment lost 6 bases and the J segment 4 bases; nucleotides outside the gene matches: 9. The CDR3 sequence: CASSSLAGTGETQYF. Here the CDR3 DNA reads TGTGCCAGCAGTTCTCTAGCGGGAACCGGAGAGACCCAGTACTTC. Supplemented by reference TRBV11-2 and TRBJ2-5, the full variable domain reads EAGVAQSPRYKIIEKRQSVAFWCNPISGHATLYWYQQILGQGPKLLIQFQNNGVVDDSQLPKDRFSAERLKGVDSTLKIQPAKLEDSAVYLCASSSLAGTGETQYFGPGTRLLVL.

This chain uses TRBV24-1 with TRBJ1-2, with D possibly TRBD1 on 5 matching bases. CDR1 and CDR2 from the germline V gene are KGHDR and SFDVKD. The V end was cut by 4 bases, the J end by 1 base, with 9 bases between. The CDR3 consists of 14 residues. CDR3 in amino acids: CATSDRRDNYGYTF. CDR3 nucleotide sequence: TGTGCCACCAGTGACCGCAGGGATAACTATGGCTACACCTTC.

The V and J genes are TRBV24-1 and TRBJ1-5; 10 nucleotides match TRBD1. The CDR3 totals 16 residues. Germline V lookup: CDR1 KGHDR, CDR2 SFDVKD. V was clipped by 3 bases and J by 4 bases; unmatched bases: 5. CDR3 DNA sequence: TGTGCCACCAGTGATCCACGACAGGGGGCAAATCAGCCCCAGCATTTT. It translates to CATSDPRQGANQPQHF.

This chain connects TRBV28 to TRBJ1-1; D unresolved. There are 15 residues in the CDR3. Germline V CDR1 and CDR2: MDHEN, SYDVKM. Trimming pared 4 bases from V and 2 bases from J, leaving 14 bases between. The CDR3 nucleotides are TGTGCCAGCAGTTCCGGTATTCGGGGTAACACTGAAGCTTTCTTT. It encodes CASSSGIRGNTEAFF.

The chain employs TRBV2 and TRBJ2-7, with D unresolved. Germline V gives CDR1 SNHLY, CDR2 FYNNEI. This CDR3 comprises 12 residues. Trimming left V 8 bases short and J 3 bases short, with 11 bases between. CDR3 DNA sequence: TGTGCCAGCCATAGCCGTGGCTACGAGCAGTACTTC. The encoded protein is CASHSRGYEQYF. The whole variable domain, remainder taken from reference TRBV2 and TRBJ2-7, is EPEVTQTPSHQVTQMGQEVILRCVPISNHLYFYWYRQILGQKVEFLVSFYNNEISEKSEIFDDQFSVERPDGSNFTLKIRSTKLEDSAMYFCASHSRGYEQYFGPGTRLTVT.

The V call is TRBV3-1 (or the pseudogene TRBV3-2), the J call TRBJ2-3, with TRBD1 as a possible D gene (6 bases). The germline gives CDR1 LGHDT, CDR2 YNNKEL (reference sequence). Trimming removed 0 bases at V and 5 bases at J, with 18 bases between. This CDR3 is 17 amino acids long. The CDR3 sequence is CASSQDLGETGGDTQYF. The CDR3 DNA reads as TGTGCCAGCAGCCAAGATCTGGGGGAGACAGGTGGAGATACGCAGTATTTT.

The rearrangement uses TRBV6-5 and TRBJ1-2; maybe TRBD1 (6 bases). Trimming pared 6 bases from V and 2 bases from J, leaving 16 bases between. Germline V gene data show CDR1 as MNHEY and CDR2 as SVGAGI. The CDR3 is 15 amino acids. The DNA for the CDR3 is TGTGCCAGCAGGGGGGGGCCCCCGAGAAACTATGGCTACACCTTC. Translation: CASRGGPPRNYGYTF.

The chain is built from TRBV5-1 and TRBJ1-5; possible D gene TRBD1, 6 bases. The germline V and J ends were trimmed by 4 bases and 6 bases, with 14 bases remaining between them. The CDR3 has 14 residues. Looked up from germline, CDR1 is SGHRS and CDR2 is YFSETQ. CDR3 loop: CASSLTGYGQPQHF. The CDR3 DNA reads as TGCGCCAGCAGCCTAACAGGGTATGGTCAGCCCCAGCATTTT. The entire variable domain, with the rest obtained from reference TRBV5-1 and TRBJ1-5, is as follows: KAGVTQTPRYLIKTRGQQVTLSCSPISGHRSVSWYQQTPGQGLQFLFEYFSETQRNKGNFPGRFSGRQFSNSRSEMNVSTLELGDSALYLCASSLTGYGQPQHFGDGTRLSIL.

In this sample, this clone turned up once. The chain joins TRBV4-2 to TRBJ2-2, with 11 bases matching TRBD2. The CDR3 covers 14 residues. The junction had 1 base not matched to a gene; V was cut back by 4 bases and J by 6 bases. Germline V gives CDR1 LGHNA, CDR2 YNFKEQ. The CDR3 reads CASSRSGGAGELFF. The CDR3 region has the DNA TGTGCCAGCAGCCGTAGCGGGGGGGCCGGGGAGCTGTTTTTT.

This clone was recorded a few times. The chain joins TRBV5-1 to TRBJ1-2; tentative D call: TRBD1 (5 bases). V lost 2 bases to trimming and J lost 5 bases, with 13 bases between them. The CDR3 covers 14 residues. From germline, CDR1 is SGHRS and CDR2 YFSETQ. CDR3 nucleotide sequence: TGCGCCAGCAGCTTAACAGGCATAGGGTATGGCTACACCTTC. Its protein product is CASSLTGIGYGYTF. Full variable domain (remainder filled in from reference TRBV5-1 and TRBJ1-2): KAGVTQTPRYLIKTRGQQVTLSCSPISGHRSVSWYQQTPGQGLQFLFEYFSETQRNKGNFPGRFSGRQFSNSRSEMNVSTLELGDSALYLCASSLTGIGYGYTFGSGTRLTVV.

The chain employs TRBV15 and TRBJ1-4; D remains unclear. Trimming removed 5 bases from V and 5 bases from J, with 18 bases in between. CDR3 length: 16 amino acids. Germline CDR1 LNHNV, CDR2 YYDKDF (reference sequence). CDR3 amino acids: CATSGSSRPGNEKLFF. The CDR3 nucleotides read TGTGCCACCAGCGGGAGTAGTCGGCCTGGGAATGAAAAACTGTTTTTT.

The chain is built from TRBV2 and TRBJ1-2; tentative D call: TRBD1 (5 bases). CDR3 length: 12 residues. Per the germline V gene, CDR1 is SNHLY and CDR2 is FYNNEI. DNA for the CDR3: TGTGCTACGGCAGGGCAGGGCTATGGCTACACCTTC. It encodes CATAGQGYGYTF.

A word on this clone: Within the sample, other DNA sequences also encode this same CDR3. This chain links TRBV5-1 with TRBJ2-7; 14 nucleotides line up with TRBD2. This CDR3 spans 15 amino acids. CDR1 and CDR2 (germline): SGHRS, YFSETQ. V gave up 3 bases and J gave up 3 bases; unmatched junction bases: 2. CDR3 nucleotide sequence: TGCGCCAGCAGCTGGGGGACTAGCGGGGGCTACGAGCAGTACTTC. It encodes CASSWGTSGGYEQYF.

This clone was seen a single time. The rearrangement uses TRBV6-5 and TRBJ2-1; D is ambiguous. Germline V gene data show CDR1 as MNHEY and CDR2 as SVGAGI. There are 12 residues in the CDR3. V was pared by 7 bases and J by 6 bases, with 10 bases between. CDR3 residues: CASKTDFNEQFF. DNA for the CDR3: TGTGCCAGCAAAACAGATTTCAATGAGCAGTTCTTC.

The chain carries TRBV4-1 and TRBJ1-5, with TRBD1 identical over 9 bases. Trimming at V came to 2 bases and at J to 3 bases, leaving 5 bases not matched to a gene. This CDR3 is built from 16 residues. Germline V lookup: CDR1 MGHRA, CDR2 YSYEKL. The CDR3 region has the DNA TGCGCCAGCAGCCAACGGACAGGGGTCATCAATCAGCCCCAGCATTTT. It encodes CASSQRTGVINQPQHF.

The chain couples TRBV4-1 to TRBJ1-5; 11 bases match TRBD1. Germline CDR1 is MGHRA and CDR2 is YSYEKL. V was clipped by 4 bases and J by 3 bases; unmatched bases: 8. This CDR3 region has 17 residues. The DNA of the CDR3 is TGCGCCAGCAGCCTCACAAGGGACAGGGGGATCAATCAGCCCCAGCATTTT. It codes for CASSLTRDRGINQPQHF.